A selection of T cell receptor beta chains follows, all from one sample in a study of cytomegalovirus exposure and HLA in healthy donors. Assay used: immunoSEQ multiplex PCR; TCRdb lists only in-frame clones, some missing. Counted here are 140,000 to 150,000 clones, roughly 80% occurring once; the ten biggest clones make up roughly 4.7%. The sequencing sample was made of PBMCs. These receptors originate from a man aged 40-50 years in good health and CMV-seronegative. The CDR3 runs from the conserved cysteine through the conserved F or W. The order of the fields is V gene, J gene, clone size, D gene, CDR3 protein, CDR3 DNA. The D gene is left open where the match is weak. For some rows the clone size is stated as once, few or many, or as a class when expanded; others skip it.

v_gene: TRBV27; j_gene: TRBJ2-3; abundance: NA; d_gene: NA; CDR3aa: CASSFEGIPPTDTQYF; CDR3nt: TGTGCCAGCAGTTTTGAGGGCATACCGCCCACAGATACGCAGTATTTT
v_gene: TRBV19; j_gene: TRBJ2-5; abundance: NA; d_gene: TRBD2; CDR3aa: CASRVSGGQETQYF; CDR3nt: TGTGCCAGTAGGGTTAGCGGGGGTCAAGAGACCCAGTACTTC
v_gene: TRBV7-2; j_gene: TRBJ2-7; abundance: NA; d_gene: NA; CDR3aa: CASSLAMESGEQYF; CDR3nt: TGTGCCAGCAGCTTAGCGATGGAATCGGGTGAGCAGTACTTC
v_gene: TRBV28; j_gene: TRBJ1-2; abundance: NA; d_gene: NA; CDR3aa: CASRETGRDYGYTF; CDR3nt: TGTGCCAGCAGGGAGACAGGCAGGGACTATGGCTACACCTTC
v_gene: TRBV5-1; j_gene: TRBJ1-1; abundance: NA; d_gene: NA; CDR3aa: CASSPPRAMNTEAFF; CDR3nt: TGCGCCAGCAGCCCCCCGAGGGCAATGAACACTGAAGCTTTCTTT
v_gene: TRBV5-5; j_gene: TRBJ1-1; abundance: NA; d_gene: NA; CDR3aa: CASSVTGFPEAFF; CDR3nt: TGTGCCAGCAGCGTAACAGGGTTCCCTGAAGCTTTCTTT
v_gene: TRBV18; j_gene: TRBJ1-4; abundance: few; d_gene: NA; CDR3aa: CASSPTELNEKLFF; CDR3nt: TGTGCCAGCTCACCGACAGAGCTTAATGAAAAACTGTTTTTT
v_gene: TRBV9; j_gene: TRBJ2-5; abundance: NA; d_gene: TRBD2; CDR3aa: CASTLGEGRQTQYF; CDR3nt: TGTGCCAGTACCCTCGGGGAGGGGAGACAGACCCAGTACTTC
v_gene: TRBV6-1; j_gene: TRBJ1-6; abundance: once; d_gene: TRBD1; CDR3aa: CASIDGTVNSPLHF; CDR3nt: TGTGCCAGCATAGACGGGACAGTTAATTCACCCCTCCACTTT
v_gene: TRBV6-5; j_gene: TRBJ1-2; abundance: few; d_gene: TRBD1; CDR3aa: CASSTTGAGGYTF; CDR3nt: TGTGCCAGCAGCACTACAGGGGCGGGGGGCTACACCTTC
v_gene: TRBV6-1; j_gene: TRBJ2-7; abundance: NA; d_gene: NA; CDR3aa: CAGAGQWSYEQYF; CDR3nt: TGTGCCGGTGCGGGACAGTGGTCCTACGAGCAGTACTTC
v_gene: TRBV19; j_gene: TRBJ1-1; abundance: NA; d_gene: NA; CDR3aa: CASSNQGRTEAFF; CDR3nt: TGTGCCAGTAGTAATCAGGGTCGGACTGAAGCTTTCTTT
v_gene: TRBV7-6; j_gene: TRBJ2-6; abundance: NA; d_gene: NA; CDR3aa: CASSFTAAGANVLTF; CDR3nt: TGTGCCAGCAGCTTTACAGCAGCAGGGGCCAACGTCCTGACTTTC
v_gene: TRBV7-2; j_gene: TRBJ2-3; abundance: NA; d_gene: TRBD2; CDR3aa: CASSVSGGTDTQYF; CDR3nt: TGTGCCAGCAGCGTTAGCGGGGGCACAGATACGCAGTATTTT
v_gene: TRBV11-3; j_gene: TRBJ1-1; abundance: NA; d_gene: NA; CDR3aa: CASSVTSGTEAFF; CDR3nt: TGTGCCAGCAGCGTTACGAGCGGAACTGAAGCTTTCTTT
v_gene: TRBV7-3; j_gene: TRBJ1-6; abundance: NA; d_gene: TRBD1; CDR3aa: CASSPTGGNSPLHF; CDR3nt: TGTGCCAGCAGCCCGACAGGGGGTAATTCACCCCTCCACTTT
v_gene: TRBV29-1; j_gene: TRBJ2-2; abundance: NA; d_gene: NA; CDR3aa: CSVGSGLNTGELFF; CDR3nt: TGCAGCGTTGGCTCAGGGCTGAACACCGGGGAGCTGTTTTTT
v_gene: TRBV5-5; j_gene: TRBJ2-1; abundance: few; d_gene: NA; CDR3aa: CASSPGILYNEQFF; CDR3nt: TGTGCCAGCAGCCCAGGGATCCTATACAATGAGCAGTTCTTC
v_gene: TRBV5-1; j_gene: TRBJ2-7; abundance: NA; d_gene: NA; CDR3aa: CASSPTSYEQYF; CDR3nt: TGCGCCAGCAGCCCTACTTCCTACGAGCAGTACTTC
v_gene: TRBV9; j_gene: TRBJ2-7; abundance: NA; d_gene: NA; CDR3aa: CASSVMGGSTYEQYF; CDR3nt: TGTGCCAGCAGCGTAATGGGGGGATCGACCTACGAGCAGTACTTC
v_gene: TRBV5-4; j_gene: TRBJ1-1; abundance: many; d_gene: NA; CDR3aa: CASSSPGVTEAFF; CDR3nt: TGTGCCAGCAGCTCGCCAGGGGTTACTGAAGCTTTCTTT
v_gene: TRBV27; j_gene: TRBJ1-5; abundance: few; d_gene: TRBD1; CDR3aa: CASSRDRGRSNQPQHF; CDR3nt: TGTGCCAGCAGCCGAGACAGGGGGCGAAGCAATCAGCCCCAGCATTTT
v_gene: TRBV28; j_gene: TRBJ1-1; abundance: NA; d_gene: NA; CDR3aa: CASQVGAGNTEAFF; CDR3nt: TGTGCCAGCCAGGTGGGGGCTGGCAACACTGAAGCTTTCTTT
v_gene: TRBV25-1; j_gene: TRBJ1-6; abundance: NA; d_gene: NA; CDR3aa: CASSELAQAGTPLHF; CDR3nt: TGTGCCAGCAGTGAGTTGGCGCAGGCGGGGACACCCCTCCACTTT
v_gene: TRBV27; j_gene: TRBJ1-6; abundance: NA; d_gene: NA; CDR3aa: CASTTLGQGTNSPLHF; CDR3nt: TGTGCCAGCACCACCTTGGGGCAGGGAACAAATTCACCCCTCCACTTT
v_gene: TRBV10-3; j_gene: TRBJ1-1; abundance: few; d_gene: TRBD1; CDR3aa: CAIKGQGNTEAFF; CDR3nt: TGTGCCATCAAGGGACAGGGTAACACTGAAGCTTTCTTT
v_gene: TRBV30; j_gene: TRBJ1-5; abundance: NA; d_gene: NA; CDR3aa: CAWSVQSNQPQHF; CDR3nt: TGTGCCTGGAGTGTACAAAGCAATCAGCCCCAGCATTTT
v_gene: TRBV7-2; j_gene: TRBJ2-7; abundance: NA; d_gene: NA; CDR3aa: CASSLAGGGTYEQYF; CDR3nt: TGTGCCAGCAGCTTAGCAGGAGGGGGCACCTACGAGCAGTACTTC
v_gene: TRBV10-3; j_gene: TRBJ2-3; abundance: few; d_gene: NA; CDR3aa: CAISEPGGASTDTQYF; CDR3nt: TGTGCCATCAGTGAGCCCGGTGGAGCTAGCACAGATACGCAGTATTTT
v_gene: TRBV19; j_gene: TRBJ2-2; abundance: NA; d_gene: TRBD1; CDR3aa: CASSNDRAGELFF; CDR3nt: TGTGCCAGTTCAAATGACAGGGCGGGGGAGCTGTTTTTT
v_gene: TRBV5-1; j_gene: TRBJ2-2; abundance: NA; d_gene: NA; CDR3aa: CASSLVAPPTGELFF; CDR3nt: TGCGCCAGCAGCTTGGTGGCACCTCCCACCGGGGAGCTGTTTTTT
v_gene: TRBV5-1; j_gene: TRBJ2-7; abundance: once; d_gene: TRBD2; CDR3aa: CASSPRLAGVYEQYF; CDR3nt: TGCGCCAGCAGCCCTCGACTAGCGGGGGTCTACGAGCAGTACTTC
v_gene: TRBV6-6; j_gene: TRBJ2-4; abundance: NA; d_gene: NA; CDR3aa: CASTLGGAAKNIQYF; CDR3nt: TGTGCCAGTACCCTGGGGGGGGCGGCCAAAAACATTCAGTACTTC
v_gene: TRBV14; j_gene: TRBJ1-4; abundance: NA; d_gene: NA; CDR3aa: CASSQDGTRKKLFF; CDR3nt: TGTGCCAGCAGCCAAGATGGGACACGGAAAAAACTGTTTTTT
v_gene: TRBV5-5; j_gene: TRBJ2-2; abundance: few; d_gene: NA; CDR3aa: CASSATYPGELFF; CDR3nt: TGTGCCAGCAGCGCTACTTACCCCGGGGAGCTGTTTTTT
v_gene: TRBV10-2; j_gene: TRBJ1-3; abundance: NA; d_gene: NA; CDR3aa: CASTLTGTGNTIYF; CDR3nt: TGCGCCAGCACCTTGACAGGAACTGGAAACACCATATATTTT
v_gene: TRBV5-6; j_gene: TRBJ2-3; abundance: few; d_gene: NA; CDR3aa: CASSLAGRVADTQYF; CDR3nt: TGTGCCAGCAGCTTGGCAGGCAGGGTGGCAGATACGCAGTATTTT
v_gene: TRBV5-8; j_gene: TRBJ2-1; abundance: NA; d_gene: NA; CDR3aa: CASSLEVMFGAGSYNEQFF; CDR3nt: TGTGCCAGCAGCTTGGAGGTCATGTTCGGGGCGGGATCCTACAATGAGCAGTTCTTC
v_gene: TRBV2; j_gene: TRBJ2-3; abundance: NA; d_gene: TRBD2; CDR3aa: CASKRTSGGTDTQYF; CDR3nt: TGTGCCAGCAAGAGGACTAGCGGGGGGACAGATACGCAGTATTTT
v_gene: TRBV28; j_gene: TRBJ2-7; abundance: NA; d_gene: NA; CDR3aa: CASNAGVVYDYEQYF; CDR3nt: TGTGCCAGCAACGCAGGGGTGGTTTATGATTACGAGCAGTACTTC
v_gene: TRBV6-6; j_gene: TRBJ1-1; abundance: NA; d_gene: TRBD1; CDR3aa: CASSNPQGDTEAFF; CDR3nt: TGTGCCAGCAGTAACCCACAGGGGGACACTGAAGCTTTCTTT
v_gene: TRBV30; j_gene: TRBJ1-3; abundance: NA; d_gene: TRBD1; CDR3aa: CAWSSMRGQGGNTIYF; CDR3nt: TGTGCCTGGAGTAGTATGAGGGGGCAGGGTGGAAACACCATATATTTT
v_gene: TRBV7-8; j_gene: TRBJ2-5; abundance: NA; d_gene: NA; CDR3aa: CASSLLTGGETQYF; CDR3nt: TGTGCCAGCAGCTTATTGACAGGTGGAGAGACCCAGTACTTC
v_gene: TRBV12-5; j_gene: TRBJ2-7; abundance: few; d_gene: TRBD2; CDR3aa: CASGFLPSGVQYEQYF; CDR3nt: TGTGCTAGTGGTTTCCTCCCTAGCGGGGTTCAATACGAGCAGTACTTC
v_gene: TRBV6-6; j_gene: TRBJ2-7; abundance: NA; d_gene: TRBD2; CDR3aa: CASSYPSGGEQYF; CDR3nt: TGTGCCAGCAGTTACCCCAGCGGGGGGGAGCAGTACTTC
v_gene: TRBV18; j_gene: TRBJ1-3; abundance: NA; d_gene: NA; CDR3aa: CASSPPGGLDTIYF; CDR3nt: TGTGCCAGCTCACCACCGGGAGGGCTCGACACCATATATTTT
v_gene: TRBV5-5; j_gene: TRBJ2-2; abundance: NA; d_gene: NA; CDR3aa: CASSLRGANTGELFF; CDR3nt: TGTGCCAGCAGCTTACGGGGAGCCAACACCGGGGAGCTGTTTTTT
v_gene: TRBV7-8; j_gene: TRBJ2-5; abundance: NA; d_gene: NA; CDR3aa: CASSMYRRRQETQYF; CDR3nt: TGTGCCAGCAGCATGTACAGGAGACGTCAGGAGACCCAGTACTTC
v_gene: TRBV4-1; j_gene: TRBJ1-5; abundance: NA; d_gene: TRBD1; CDR3aa: CASSPTGVHNQPQHF; CDR3nt: TGCGCCAGCTCTCCGACAGGGGTCCACAATCAGCCCCAGCATTTT
v_gene: TRBV7-2; j_gene: TRBJ1-3; abundance: few; d_gene: NA; CDR3aa: CASSLGFASGNTIYF; CDR3nt: TGTGCCAGCAGCTTGGGCTTCGCCTCTGGAAACACCATATATTTT
v_gene: TRBV30; j_gene: TRBJ1-4; abundance: NA; d_gene: NA; CDR3aa: CAWSKTTGGNEKLFF; CDR3nt: TGTGCCTGGAGTAAAACGACAGGTGGTAATGAAAAACTGTTTTTT